Shown below are 14 T cell receptor beta chains from a single sample sequenced in a study of identical twins. One entry per CDR3 protein results from TCRdb running MiXCR on the 5' RACE reads. The sample lists 400,000 to 650,000 distinct CDR3 sequences, less than 25% occurring once. These same records also appear under a second study, on T cells expressing NK-cell markers.

The sequencing sample was made of CD4+ T cells sorted from blood. Receptors originate from a woman aged 18 to 35 in good health.

This clonotype occurred a few times. The chain uses TRBV12-3 or TRBV12-4 and TRBJ2-3, with 9 nucleotides matching TRBD2. J gave up 6 bases and V 5 bases, and 6 bases lay outside the gene matches. This CDR3 spans 14 amino acids. The CDR3 loop reads CASSQSAGGDTQYF. CDR3 sequence (DNA): TGTGCCAGCAGTCAGAGCGCGGGGGGGGATACGCAGTATTTT.

V gene TRBV10-2 combines with J gene TRBJ2-7, with 11 bases aligning to TRBD1. This CDR3 comprises 16 residues. With V trimmed by 6 bases and J by 4 bases, 11 bases remained unmatched. Germline V lookup: CDR1 WSHSY, CDR2 SAAADI. CDR3 sequence (DNA): TGCGCCAGCAGGGACCGGACAGGGGGCGACTCTTACGAGCAGTACTTC. This codes for CASRDRTGGDSYEQYF.

This clonotype was counted many times. The V call is TRBV13, the J call TRBJ2-2; D not certain. The ends were cut back, 5 bases at V and 0 bases at J, with 7 bases in the middle. Germline V gene lookup returns CDR1 PRHDT and CDR2 FYEKMQ (reference sequence). The CDR3 runs to 14 residues. The chain's CDR3 is CASSLWANTGELFF. As DNA, the CDR3 is TGTGCCAGCAGCCTCTGGGCGAACACCGGGGAGCTGTTTTTT.

J is TRBJ2-3 and V is TRBV20-1; 7 bases are a match to TRBD2. In germline, CDR1 is DFQATT, CDR2 SNEGSKA (reference sequence). Trimming cost V 6 bases and J 0 bases; bases outside gene matches: 6. The CDR3 loop spans 14 amino acids. In nucleotides, the CDR3 is TGCAGTGCCTTTCTAGCGGCGAGCACAGATACGCAGTATTTT. Protein product: CSAFLAASTDTQYF.

V gene TRBV3-1 combines with J gene TRBJ2-3, with 10 positions matching TRBD2. The CDR3 sequence is 17 residues long. Germline trimming cut 8 bases from V and 2 bases from J; bases unmatched to any gene: 13. Germline assignment: CDR1 LGHDT and CDR2 YNNKEL (reference sequence). CDR3 sequence (DNA): TGTGCCAGCTCCCAACTCCCTCTAGCGGGGGCCACAGATACGCAGTATTTT. Residues: CASSQLPLAGATDTQYF.

This clonotype was detected only a few times. The chain uses TRBV6-5 and TRBJ2-3; a possible D gene is TRBD1 (5 bases). The germline V gene encodes CDR1 MNHEY and CDR2 SVGAGI. The CDR3 extends over 14 amino acids. V lost 2 bases and J 4 bases, leaving 10 bases between the germline ends. CDR3 nucleotides: TGTGCCAGCAGTTACCGGCAGGGATCAGATACGCAGTATTTT. Protein: CASSYRQGSDTQYF.

The rearrangement links TRBV20-1 to TRBJ2-5; the D is unclear. Trimming cost V 1 base and J 5 bases, with 14 bases left between them. Germline CDR1 and CDR2: DFQATT and SNEGSKA (reference sequence). The CDR3 consists of 14 residues. In nucleotides, the CDR3 is TGCAGTGCTAGAGTTAGTACTCCGGCGGAGACCCAGTACTTC. It translates to CSARVSTPAETQYF.

This clonotype was counted between two and nine times. The genes are TRBV10-3 and TRBJ2-5; D not certain. The CDR3 consists of 12 residues. Germline CDR1 is ENHRY and CDR2 is SYGVKD. Between the trimmed V and J ends, which lost 1 base and 4 bases, there was a span of 4 bases. The CDR3, as DNA: TGTGCCATCAGTGAGTTGGGAGAGACCCAGTACTTC. It specifies CAISELGETQYF.

This clonotype was found a few times. The chain is built from TRBV4-2 and TRBJ1-4; 7 nucleotides line up with TRBD1. Germline trimming cut 6 bases from V and 4 bases from J; bases unmatched to any gene: 8. The CDR3 has 15 residues. The germline CDR1 and CDR2 sequences are LGHNA and YNFKEQ. Here the CDR3 reads CASRLGDRDNEKLFF. CDR3 in DNA: TGTGCCAGCAGGTTGGGTGACAGGGATAATGAAAAACTGTTTTTT.

The rearrangement uses TRBV20-1 and TRBJ1-1; 7 nucleotides match TRBD1. The V segment lost 6 bases and the J segment 3 bases; nucleotides outside the gene matches: 7. Germline V gene lookup returns CDR1 DFQATT and CDR2 SNEGSKA (reference sequence). This CDR3 spans 13 amino acids. The CDR3 bases are TGCAGTGCCTCAGGGGGTGGGGACACTGAAGCTTTCTTT. It codes for CSASGGGDTEAFF.

This clonotype appeared a few times. V and J are TRBV20-1 and TRBJ1-2; D call uncertain. CDR3 length: 12 amino acids. V shed 5 bases and J shed 8 bases, with 15 bases lying between them. CDR1 DFQATT and CDR2 SNEGSKA come from the germline V gene (reference sequence). CDR3 nucleotides: TGCAGTGCTCCACGTCCGGAGAAGGGCTACACCTTC. Translation gives CSAPRPEKGYTF.

The chain carries TRBV24-1 and TRBJ2-1, with D tentatively TRBD2 (6 bases). V was cut by 9 bases and J by 0 bases, with 11 bases left in between. Germline V gene sequence: CDR1 KGHDR, CDR2 SFDVKD. The CDR3 totals 14 residues. CDR3 sequence (DNA): TGTGCCACCGCACCGGGAGACTCCTACAATGAGCAGTTCTTC. Its protein is CATAPGDSYNEQFF.

This clonotype was counted only a few times. V gene TRBV7-9 combines with J gene TRBJ1-1; D ambiguous. Germline-derived CDR1 and CDR2 are SEHNR and FQNEAQ (reference sequence). Trimming cost V 0 bases and J 1 base, with 9 bases left between them. CDR3 size: 15 residues. CDR3 region: CASSLARGRNTEAFF. The DNA of the CDR3 is TGTGCCAGCAGCTTAGCGCGGGGAAGGAACACTGAAGCTTTCTTT.

The V call is TRBV7-2, the J call TRBJ2-7; 7 bases align to TRBD1. The CDR3 spans 14 residues. The trim removed 3 bases at V and 3 bases at J, leaving 5 bases unmatched. The germline V gene encodes CDR1 SGHTA and CDR2 FQGNSA. CDR3 in amino acids: CASSLDRQGYEQYF. DNA of the CDR3: TGTGCCAGCAGCTTGGACCGACAGGGCTACGAGCAGTACTTC.